The following is a T cell receptor beta chain sequence with its context. What it recognizes is unknown. The data stem from a study of shared clonotypes between healthy human individuals. Notes on the study in general: Estimated richness was generally greater in naive than memory subsets. Among non-shared clonotypes, generation probabilities were lower than among those shared by all four donors. Genetic and exposure-history diversity was limited by the small donor number.

Profiled with immunoSEQ multiplex PCR; TCRdb holds only in-frame clones, not every one. Of roughly 500,000 clones listed, approximately 95% are singletons. The germline V gene has CDR1 LNHDA and CDR2 SQIVND (reference sequence). The CDR3 has 15 residues. With 3 bases clipped from V and 2 bases from J, the junction kept 5 bases outside the gene matches. Sequenced: naive CD4+ T cells sorted from blood. Subset denoted: CD45RA+ positively selected. The TCR was taken from a young woman in good health. V gene TRBV19 combines with J gene TRBJ2-7, with 9 bases that match TRBD2. The CDR3 here is CASSIRLAEPYEQYF. CDR3 bases: TGTGCCAGTAGTATCCGACTAGCGGAACCCTACGAGCAGTACTTC.